Below are 26 T cell receptor beta chains sequenced from a single sample in a study of CD8 T cells in ankylosing spondylitis. Study observations and caveats: Seemingly characteristic of ankylosing spondylitis blood was a TCR beta motif consisting of under 10 highly homologous variants.

These TCRs' antigens remain unknown. Using its own MiXCR run on the 5' RACE reads, TCRdb lists one record per CDR3 protein. Of approximately 520,000 distinct CDR3 sequences listed, roughly 5% are singletons. The specimen sequenced was blood, either unsorted or a sorted T cell fraction (not recorded which). These receptors came from a male donor with ankylosing spondylitis.

This clonotype occurred many times. This rearrangement joins TRBV20-1 to TRBJ2-1; D remains unclear. CDR1 is DFQATT, CDR2 SNEGSKA, per germline (reference sequence). V gave up 5 bases and J gave up 6 bases, with 14 bases separating them. This CDR3 contains 13 residues. CDR3 residues: CSAPRVPPNEQFF. The DNA of the CDR3 is TGCAGTGCTCCTCGGGTCCCTCCCAATGAGCAGTTCTTC.

The table lists this clonotype with a few counts. V gene TRBV19 combines with J gene TRBJ2-1; TRBD2 might be the D (5 bases). CDR1 and CDR2 (germline): LNHDA, SQIVND (reference sequence). Trimming took 6 bases from V and 0 from J, leaving 15 bases between them. The CDR3 sequence is 16 residues long. CDR3 loop: CASSQTGLSSYNEQFF. The CDR3 DNA follows: TGTGCCAGTAGCCAGACCGGACTGAGCTCCTACAATGAGCAGTTCTTC. Looking up the rest from reference TRBV19 and TRBJ2-1 gives the full variable domain: DGGITQSPKYLFRKEGQNVTLSCEQNLNHDAMYWYRQDPGQGLRLIYYSQIVNDFQKGDIAEGYSVSREKKESFPLTVTSAQKNPTAFYLCASSQTGLSSYNEQFFGPGTRLTVL.

This clonotype was counted ten times or more. The rearrangement uses TRBV28 and TRBJ2-2, with D tentatively TRBD1 (5 bases). CDR3 length equals 14 residues. The V end was cut by 5 bases, the J end by 6 bases, with 13 bases between. From germline, CDR1 is MDHEN and CDR2 SYDVKM. CDR3 amino acids: CASSLQGSSGELFF. The CDR3 nucleotides read TGTGCCAGCAGTCTGCAGGGTTCATCCGGGGAGCTGTTTTTT. The complete variable domain, with remaining parts taken from reference TRBV28 and TRBJ2-2, reads DVKVTQSSRYLVKRTGEKVFLECVQDMDHENMFWYRQDPGLGLRLIYFSYDVKMKEKGDIPEGYSVSREKKERFSLILESASTNQTSMYLCASSLQGSSGELFFGEGSRLTVL.

This clonotype was observed many times. J is TRBJ2-7 and V is TRBV13, with TRBD2 as a possible D gene (6 bases). CDR1 is PRHDT and CDR2 is FYEKMQ in the germline V gene (reference sequence). Trimming took 8 bases from V and 7 from J, leaving 24 bases between them. The CDR3 is made up of 15 amino acids. The CDR3: CASSVSRGSGAEQYF. In DNA form, the CDR3 reads TGTGCCAGCTCTGTTTCTAGGGGCTCGGGAGCGGAGCAGTACTTC. The full variable domain, with the rest looked up from reference TRBV13 and TRBJ2-7, is AAGVIQSPRHLIKEKRETATLKCYPIPRHDTVYWYQQGPGQDPQFLISFYEKMQSDKGSIPDRFSAQQFSDYHSELNMSSLELGDSALYFCASSVSRGSGAEQYFGPGTRLTVT.

This rearrangement joins TRBV24-1 to TRBJ2-1; 8 bases are a match to TRBD2. Germline CDR1 KGHDR, CDR2 SFDVKD. J lost 10 bases, V lost 3 bases, and 10 bases had no gene match. The CDR3 runs to 15 residues. Here the CDR3 reads CATSDPALGGDEQFF. The CDR3 region has the DNA TGTGCCACCAGTGATCCTGCCCTCGGGGGGGACGAGCAGTTCTTC.

This clonotype was counted only a few times. V gene TRBV12-3 or TRBV12-4 combines with J gene TRBJ2-7; tentative D call: TRBD2 (6 bases). The CDR3 contains 15 residues. Trimming took 5 bases from V and 1 from J, leaving 15 bases between them. CDR3 coding DNA: TGTGCCAGCAGTCGGACACTCGGGGGTTCCTACGAGCAGTACTTC. Protein: CASSRTLGGSYEQYF.

The chain recombines TRBV20-1 with TRBJ1-2; D gene unclear. The CDR3 totals 14 residues. Looked up from germline, CDR1 is DFQATT and CDR2 is SNEGSKA (reference sequence). The V and J ends lost 3 bases and 4 bases respectively, with 15 bases between them. CDR3 DNA: TGCAGTGCTAGTTTGGGGATGGTGGGCTATGGCTACACCTTC. Its translation: CSASLGMVGYGYTF.

This clonotype was observed at least ten times. The rearrangement uses TRBV7-2 and TRBJ2-7; possible D gene TRBD1, 5 bases. The germline CDR1 and CDR2 sequences are SGHTA and FQGNSA. Trimming stripped 2 bases from V and 3 bases from J, with 8 bases between. This CDR3 has 13 residues. CDR3 nucleotide sequence: TGTGCCAGCAGCTTAATGACAGTCTACGAGCAGTACTTC. Its translation is CASSLMTVYEQYF. The whole variable domain, filled in from reference TRBV7-2 and TRBJ2-7, reads GAGVSQSPSNKVTEKGKDVELRCDPISGHTALYWYRQSLGQGLEFLIYFQGNSAPDKSGLPSDRFSAERTGGSVSTLTIQRTQQEDSAVYLCASSLMTVYEQYFGPGTRLTVT.

This clonotype was detected only a few times. This chain links TRBV7-6 with TRBJ2-7; D is unresolved. This CDR3 region has 16 residues. CDR1 and CDR2 from the germline V gene are SGHVS and FNYEAQ. V was pared by 5 bases and J by 3 bases, with 20 bases between. CDR3 bases: TGTGCCAGCAGCGAGTTGGCTGCCGCAGAACTCTACGAGCAGTACTTC. It specifies CASSELAAAELYEQYF.

At least ten counts were recorded for this clonotype. This sequence joins TRBV21-1 and TRBJ2-7; the DNA was not used to check the table's D call, TRBD1. TRBV21-1 is designated a pseudogene. CDR3 length: 13 amino acids. For the CDR3, the DNA is TGTGCCAGCAGACGGTCCCCCCCCTACGAGCAGTACTTC. Residues: CASRRSPPYEQYF.

This clonotype has at least ten counts. V gene TRBV2 combines with J gene TRBJ2-7; 8 bases align to TRBD2. The J segment lost 6 bases and the V segment lost 6 bases, leaving 16 bases of the junction unmatched. The CDR3 has 16 amino acids. CDR1 is SNHLY and CDR2 is FYNNEI in the germline V gene. The CDR3 region is CASSYLGGALPGEQYF. Written as DNA, the CDR3 is TGTGCCAGCAGCTACCTCGGGGGGGCCCTCCCCGGCGAGCAGTACTTC. The whole variable domain, filled in from reference TRBV2 and TRBJ2-7, reads EPEVTQTPSHQVTQMGQEVILRCVPISNHLYFYWYRQILGQKVEFLVSFYNNEISEKSEIFDDQFSVERPDGSNFTLKIRSTKLEDSAMYFCASSYLGGALPGEQYFGPGTRLTVT.

The sample holds many counts of this clonotype. The J gene is TRBJ2-5, the V gene TRBV7-2; D is undetermined. Germline V gene sequence: CDR1 SGHTA, CDR2 FQGNSA. Trimming stripped 1 base from V and 2 bases from J, with 8 bases between. The CDR3 contains 14 residues. CDR3 bases: TGTGCCAGCAGCTTAGTGCAGCCTCAAGAGACCCAGTACTTC. Protein sequence: CASSLVQPQETQYF. The whole variable domain, filled in from reference TRBV7-2 and TRBJ2-5, reads GAGVSQSPSNKVTEKGKDVELRCDPISGHTALYWYRQSLGQGLEFLIYFQGNSAPDKSGLPSDRFSAERTGGSVSTLTIQRTQQEDSAVYLCASSLVQPQETQYFGPGTRLLVL.

This clonotype was picked up many times. V is TRBV5-1 and J is TRBJ2-7; tentatively, D is TRBD1 (6 bases). Between the trimmed V and J ends, which lost 4 bases and 3 bases, there was a span of 17 bases. The CDR3 is made up of 15 amino acids. Germline CDR1 and CDR2: SGHRS and YFSETQ. The DNA of the CDR3 is TGCGCCAGCAGCCAGAGACAGGCCCAGGTCTACGAGCAGTACTTC. It codes for CASSQRQAQVYEQYF.

This clonotype was picked up many times. The V call is TRBV24-1, the J call TRBJ2-1; the D call may be TRBD1 or TRBD2 (5 bases each). The V and J ends lost 5 bases and 3 bases respectively, with 13 bases between them. The CDR3 runs to 15 residues. Per the germline V gene, CDR1 is KGHDR and CDR2 is SFDVKD. CDR3 protein: CATSVGDPLYNEQFF. The CDR3 coding sequence is TGTGCCACCAGTGTTGGGGACCCCCTCTACAATGAGCAGTTCTTC.

The table lists this clonotype with many counts. The V gene is TRBV20-1, the J gene TRBJ2-7, with 8 bases identical to TRBD1. The length of the CDR3 is 14 residues. The J segment lost 2 bases and the V segment lost 3 bases, leaving 6 bases of the junction unmatched. Germline-derived CDR1 and CDR2 are DFQATT and SNEGSKA (reference sequence). The CDR3 sequence: CSAREAGGTYEQYF. The CDR3 DNA reads TGCAGTGCTAGGGAGGCAGGGGGCACCTACGAGCAGTACTTC.

As concerns this clonotype: A read error may be the cause here, since a much bigger clone is one base away. The chain links TRBV5-1 to TRBJ2-4; D ambiguous. The CDR3 has 17 amino acids. Germline CDR1 is SGHRS and CDR2 is YFSETQ. V shed 1 base and J shed 0 bases, with 14 bases lying between them. This chain's CDR3 is CASSLSPARRAKNIQYF. Here the CDR3 DNA reads TGCGCCAGCAGCTTGTCGCCAGCCAGGCGAGCCAAAAACATTCAGTACTTC.

This clonotype has at least ten counts. The gene calls are TRBV28 and TRBJ1-1, with TRBD1 matching 7 bases. The CDR3 loop spans 18 amino acids. The germline V gene has CDR1 MDHEN and CDR2 SYDVKM. The trim removed 1 base at V and 0 bases at J, leaving 11 bases unmatched. This CDR3 is CASSLSPHKQGMNTEAFF. In DNA, the CDR3 is TGTGCCAGCAGTTTATCACCTCACAAACAGGGGATGAACACTGAAGCTTTCTTT.

There are many counts of this clonotype. The V gene is TRBV5-1, the J gene TRBJ1-2, with D maybe TRBD1 (5 bases). Germline CDR1 SGHRS, CDR2 YFSETQ. Deletions cut 3 bases from V and 8 bases from J, with 11 bases between. There are 12 residues in the CDR3. The CDR3 spells CASSSFRDGYTF. The CDR3 DNA sequence: TGCGCCAGCAGCTCTTTCAGGGACGGCTACACCTTC.

The genes are TRBV7-6 and TRBJ2-2, with 8 bases fitting TRBD1. This CDR3 has 15 amino acids. The germline gives CDR1 SGHVS, CDR2 FNYEAQ. V lost 1 base and J lost 6; bases outside the gene matches: 4. The CDR3: CASSLETGASGELFF. CDR3 sequence (DNA): TGTGCCAGCAGCTTAGAGACAGGGGCCTCCGGGGAGCTGTTTTTT.

The table lists this clonotype with many counts. The genes are TRBV6-1 and TRBJ1-6; 12 bases match TRBD1. This CDR3 has 15 amino acids. Losses at the gene ends were 4 bases for V and 8 bases for J; bases not matched to a gene: 3. Germline CDR1 and CDR2: MNHNS and SASEGT. The CDR3 loop reads CASSVRDRGHSPLHF. The CDR3 nucleotides read TGTGCCAGCAGTGTCCGGGACAGGGGGCATTCACCCCTCCACTTT.

This clonotype was seen many times. This chain connects TRBV5-1 to TRBJ2-1; 9 bases agree with TRBD2. The CDR3 is 18 amino acids. The germline V gene has CDR1 SGHRS and CDR2 YFSETQ. The trim removed 1 base at V and 9 bases at J, leaving 17 bases unmatched. The CDR3 spells CASSLYPSGAPRAGEQFF. As DNA, the CDR3 is TGCGCCAGCAGCTTGTACCCTAGCGGGGCACCAAGGGCCGGTGAGCAGTTCTTC.

This clonotype was detected many times. V usage is TRBV18 and J usage is TRBJ2-2; D possibly corresponds to TRBD1 (5 bases). The ends were cut back, 5 bases at V and 2 bases at J, with 9 bases in the middle. From germline, CDR1 is KGHSH and CDR2 LQKENI. This CDR3 is built from 14 residues. The CDR3, as DNA: TGTGCCAGCTCAATCGACAGAAACACCGGGGAGCTGTTTTTT. Its translation is CASSIDRNTGELFF.

This clonotype has a handful of counts. The chain links TRBV28 to TRBJ2-1, with a possible D match to TRBD2 (5 bases). There are 13 residues in the CDR3. Germline CDR1 MDHEN, CDR2 SYDVKM. The V and J ends lost 10 bases and 2 bases respectively, with 12 bases between them. The DNA of the CDR3 is TGTGCCACCGAGGGTCTCCCCTACAATGAGCAGTTCTTC. Amino acid sequence: CATEGLPYNEQFF.

There are many counts of this clonotype. This chain joins TRBV20-1 and TRBJ2-3; D is undetermined. This CDR3 has 14 amino acids. V lost 3 bases and J lost 1, with 11 bases in between. CDR1 and CDR2 from the germline V gene are DFQATT and SNEGSKA (reference sequence). The CDR3 protein is CSASLGGGTDTQYF. The CDR3 DNA reads TGCAGTGCTAGCCTCGGTGGGGGCACAGATACGCAGTATTTT.

The chain is built from TRBV6-4 and TRBJ1-2, with D unresolved. Germline CDR1 reads MRHNA; CDR2 reads SNTAGT. The CDR3 length is 12 residues. The ends were cut back, 1 base at V and 3 bases at J, with 3 bases in the middle. This CDR3 is CASSDYHYGYTF. DNA of the CDR3: TGTGCCAGCAGTGACTACCACTATGGCTACACCTTC.

This clonotype was seen many times. The chain combines TRBV6-2 or TRBV6-3 with TRBJ2-4; 15 nucleotides match TRBD2. Trimming cost V 8 bases and J 7 bases; bases outside gene matches: 3. CDR1 MNHEY and CDR2 SVGEGT come from the germline V gene. CDR3 length: 14 residues. The CDR3, as DNA: TGTGCCAGCGGGACTAGCGGGAGGCTGAACATTCAGTACTTC. It translates to CASGTSGRLNIQYF.